A selection of T cell receptor beta chains follows, all from one sample in a study of neurological immune-mediated disorders. TCRdb re-analysed the 5' RACE reads in MiXCR, keeping a single row per CDR3 protein. The sample holds about 30,000 distinct CDR3 sequences, approximately 5% seen once. The sample comprised CD4+ T cells from blood. The receptors shown here come from a woman in her forties or fifties in good health. Each CDR3 is given with its conserved first and last residue. The order of the fields is J gene, D gene, clone size, V gene, CDR3 DNA, CDR3 protein. D genes are given only for firm matches. Only part of the rows carry a size: once, few, many, or a class if the clone is expanded.

j_call: TRBJ1-1; d_call: TRBD1; clone_size: many; v_call: TRBV29-1; cdr3_nt: TGCAGCGCGGCCGGGACAGGGTCTCCCACTGAAGCTTTCTTT; cdr3_aa: CSAAGTGSPTEAFF
j_call: TRBJ1-1; d_call: TRBD1; clone_size: .; v_call: TRBV20-1; cdr3_nt: TGCAGTGCGGGACAGGGGGAGACTGAAGCTTTCTTT; cdr3_aa: CSAGQGETEAFF
j_call: TRBJ1-2; d_call: .; clone_size: many; v_call: TRBV20-1; cdr3_nt: TGCAGTGCTAGGACGGGCTATGGCTACACCTTC; cdr3_aa: CSARTGYGYTF
j_call: TRBJ1-2; d_call: TRBD1; clone_size: many; v_call: TRBV5-1; cdr3_nt: TGCGCCAGCAGCTTGTCGACAGGGACGGATGGCTACACCTTC; cdr3_aa: CASSLSTGTDGYTF
j_call: TRBJ2-1; d_call: .; clone_size: many; v_call: TRBV5-1; cdr3_nt: TGCGCCAGTGGATTGGACTGGGGTAGTAGGGAGCAGTTCTTC; cdr3_aa: CASGLDWGSREQFF
j_call: TRBJ2-7; d_call: .; clone_size: many; v_call: TRBV7-2; cdr3_nt: TGTGCCAGCAGCCGGAGCGCGAACGAGCAGTACTTC; cdr3_aa: CASSRSANEQYF
j_call: TRBJ1-2; d_call: TRBD1; clone_size: many; v_call: TRBV28; cdr3_nt: TGTGCCAGCAGTTCCCAGGGGGGGACTAACTATGGCTACACCTTC; cdr3_aa: CASSSQGGTNYGYTF
j_call: TRBJ1-1; d_call: .; clone_size: many; v_call: TRBV28; cdr3_nt: TGTGCCAGCCTGTGGGGAAACACTGAAGCTTTCTTT; cdr3_aa: CASLWGNTEAFF
j_call: TRBJ2-1; d_call: .; clone_size: medium-sized; v_call: TRBV5-1; cdr3_nt: TGCGCCAGCAGCTTGGACTCTCCCTCCTACAATGAGCAGTTCTTC; cdr3_aa: CASSLDSPSYNEQFF
j_call: TRBJ1-1; d_call: .; clone_size: .; v_call: TRBV11-2; cdr3_nt: TGTGCCAGCAGCATCCGGCTGAATTCGGCTTTCTTT; cdr3_aa: CASSIRLNSAFF
j_call: TRBJ2-3; d_call: .; clone_size: many; v_call: TRBV20-1; cdr3_nt: TGCAGTGCTACCAGTCTTGCACGAGATACGCAGTATTTT; cdr3_aa: CSATSLARDTQYF
j_call: TRBJ1-1; d_call: .; clone_size: many; v_call: TRBV3-1; cdr3_nt: TGTGCCAGCGGCTCAGGAGACAGAAACACTGAAGCTTTCTTT; cdr3_aa: CASGSGDRNTEAFF
j_call: TRBJ2-2; d_call: .; clone_size: few; v_call: TRBV5-1; cdr3_nt: TGCGCCAGTAGCCCGGGTATGGTGCAAAACAGGGAGCTGTTTTTT; cdr3_aa: CASSPGMVQNRELFF
j_call: TRBJ1-5; d_call: TRBD1; clone_size: many; v_call: TRBV6-1; cdr3_nt: TGTGCCAGCAGGGACGGACAGGGGGGCCAGCCCCAGCATTTT; cdr3_aa: CASRDGQGGQPQHF
j_call: TRBJ2-7; d_call: .; clone_size: many; v_call: TRBV6-4; cdr3_nt: TGTGCCAGCAGTGAAGTTGGGGAGTTCGGCGAGCAGTACTTC; cdr3_aa: CASSEVGEFGEQYF
j_call: TRBJ1-1; d_call: .; clone_size: .; v_call: TRBV10-2; cdr3_nt: TGCGCCAGCAGTCGGGACAATACTGAAGCTTTCTTT; cdr3_aa: CASSRDNTEAFF
j_call: TRBJ2-3; d_call: .; clone_size: .; v_call: TRBV20-1; cdr3_nt: TGCAGTGCTAGAGATGTAAGAGCGTGGGGCACAGATACGCAGTATTTT; cdr3_aa: CSARDVRAWGTDTQYF
j_call: TRBJ1-3; d_call: .; clone_size: many; v_call: TRBV20-1; cdr3_nt: TGCAGTGCTAGTGAGAGCTCTGGAAACACCATATATTTT; cdr3_aa: CSASESSGNTIYF
j_call: TRBJ1-1; d_call: .; clone_size: many; v_call: TRBV10-3; cdr3_nt: TGTGCCATCAGTGAGTCCCGGGGGCTACGGTTCTTT; cdr3_aa: CAISESRGLRFF
j_call: TRBJ1-6; d_call: .; clone_size: many; v_call: TRBV9; cdr3_nt: TGTGCCAGCAGCAGGGGGGGTATGTCACCCCTCCACTTT; cdr3_aa: CASSRGGMSPLHF
j_call: TRBJ2-1; d_call: .; clone_size: many; v_call: TRBV5-1; cdr3_nt: TGCGCCAGCAGCTTAATCCCCGTCAATGAGCAGTTCTTC; cdr3_aa: CASSLIPVNEQFF
j_call: TRBJ2-7; d_call: .; clone_size: many; v_call: TRBV6-6; cdr3_nt: TGTGCCAGCAGTTCATCCGCAGGGAGCGAGCAGTACTTC; cdr3_aa: CASSSSAGSEQYF
j_call: TRBJ2-2; d_call: .; clone_size: many; v_call: TRBV6-6; cdr3_nt: TGTGCCAGCAGTTACCCGTCTCTTGGCACCGGGGAGCTGTTTTTT; cdr3_aa: CASSYPSLGTGELFF
j_call: TRBJ2-7; d_call: TRBD1; clone_size: many; v_call: TRBV7-8; cdr3_nt: TGTGCCAGCAGCCCCCGGACAGGGGGTTTCTACGAGCAGTACTTC; cdr3_aa: CASSPRTGGFYEQYF
j_call: TRBJ2-3; d_call: TRBD2; clone_size: many; v_call: TRBV14; cdr3_nt: TGTGCCAGCAGCTCGACTAGCGGCGGTACGCAGTATTTT; cdr3_aa: CASSSTSGGTQYF
j_call: TRBJ1-4; d_call: .; clone_size: many; v_call: TRBV11-2; cdr3_nt: TGTGCCAGCAGCTTTAGCGGACGGACTAATGAAAAACTGTTTTTT; cdr3_aa: CASSFSGRTNEKLFF
j_call: TRBJ1-2; d_call: .; clone_size: .; v_call: TRBV28; cdr3_nt: TGTGCCAGCAGTGGACAGTATGGCTACACCTTC; cdr3_aa: CASSGQYGYTF
j_call: TRBJ1-3; d_call: .; clone_size: medium-sized; v_call: TRBV20-1; cdr3_nt: TGCAGTGCTCCTAGATCTACTGACGCTGGAAACACCATATATTTT; cdr3_aa: CSAPRSTDAGNTIYF
j_call: TRBJ2-7; d_call: TRBD2; clone_size: many; v_call: TRBV7-2; cdr3_nt: TGTGCCAGCAACATAGGCGGGGGTCCCTACGAGCAGTACTTC; cdr3_aa: CASNIGGGPYEQYF
j_call: TRBJ2-2; d_call: .; clone_size: many; v_call: TRBV20-1; cdr3_nt: TGCAGTGCTAGACAGGGTTTGCGCGGGGAGCTGTTTTTT; cdr3_aa: CSARQGLRGELFF
j_call: TRBJ2-5; d_call: TRBD1; clone_size: many; v_call: TRBV20-1; cdr3_nt: TGCACTGGACAGGCGAAAGAGACCCAGTACTTC; cdr3_aa: CTGQAKETQYF
j_call: TRBJ2-2; d_call: .; clone_size: many; v_call: TRBV5-4; cdr3_nt: TGTGCCAGCAGCTTGGATAGTGACACCGGGGAGCTGTTTTTT; cdr3_aa: CASSLDSDTGELFF
j_call: TRBJ2-5; d_call: TRBD1; clone_size: many; v_call: TRBV6-5; cdr3_nt: TGTGCCAGCAGCCGACTAACAGGGGGAGAGACCCAGTACTTC; cdr3_aa: CASSRLTGGETQYF
j_call: TRBJ2-3; d_call: TRBD2; clone_size: many; v_call: TRBV20-1; cdr3_nt: TGCAGTGCTAGAGATCGGCTAGCGGGAGGGGGATATACGCAGTATTTT; cdr3_aa: CSARDRLAGGGYTQYF
j_call: TRBJ2-7; d_call: .; clone_size: many; v_call: TRBV6-5; cdr3_nt: TGTGCCAGCAGTTATGTGGGGGCCCAGACCTACGAGCAGTACTTC; cdr3_aa: CASSYVGAQTYEQYF
j_call: TRBJ2-2; d_call: TRBD1; clone_size: many; v_call: TRBV3-1; cdr3_nt: TGTGCCAGCAGCCCCCTAACCGGGACAGGGCACACCGGGGAGCTGTTTTTT; cdr3_aa: CASSPLTGTGHTGELFF
j_call: TRBJ2-7; d_call: TRBD2; clone_size: many; v_call: TRBV20-1; cdr3_nt: TGCAGTGCAGGGGCCAGCGGGGGCGGTTCGAACGAGCAGTACTTC; cdr3_aa: CSAGASGGGSNEQYF
j_call: TRBJ1-5; d_call: TRBD1; clone_size: many; v_call: TRBV20-1; cdr3_nt: TGCAGTGCTACGGACAGGGGAAACAATCAGCCCCAGCATTTT; cdr3_aa: CSATDRGNNQPQHF
j_call: TRBJ2-3; d_call: TRBD1; clone_size: many; v_call: TRBV12-3/TRBV12-4; cdr3_nt: TGTGCCAGCAGACGGGACAGGGGGCAAGATACGCAGTATTTT; cdr3_aa: CASRRDRGQDTQYF
j_call: TRBJ2-1; d_call: TRBD2; clone_size: many; v_call: TRBV5-1; cdr3_nt: TGCGCCAGCAGCTTGGAAGGAGCGGGGGCTAGCTCCTACAATGAGCAGTTCTTC; cdr3_aa: CASSLEGAGASSYNEQFF
j_call: TRBJ1-1; d_call: TRBD1; clone_size: many; v_call: TRBV29-1; cdr3_nt: TGCAGCGTAAACCGCGGGACAGGGGAAACTGAAGCTTTCTTT; cdr3_aa: CSVNRGTGETEAFF
j_call: TRBJ1-6; d_call: .; clone_size: many; v_call: TRBV7-9; cdr3_nt: TGTGCCAGCAGCTCCCGGGTTACTAATTCACCCCTCCACTTT; cdr3_aa: CASSSRVTNSPLHF
j_call: TRBJ2-7; d_call: TRBD1; clone_size: many; v_call: TRBV10-1; cdr3_nt: TGCGCCAGTTCTCGGACAGGGGAAGGCGAGCAGTACTTC; cdr3_aa: CASSRTGEGEQYF
j_call: TRBJ2-7; d_call: .; clone_size: .; v_call: TRBV19; cdr3_nt: TGTGCCAGTAGCCCAATCGGGACCGCATACGAGCAGTACTTC; cdr3_aa: CASSPIGTAYEQYF
j_call: TRBJ1-3; d_call: .; clone_size: many; v_call: TRBV20-1; cdr3_nt: TGCAGTGCTAGTAGAGGGGCCATCTCTGGAAACACCATATATTTT; cdr3_aa: CSASRGAISGNTIYF
j_call: TRBJ1-1; d_call: .; clone_size: many; v_call: TRBV5-1; cdr3_nt: TGCGCCAGCAGAGTGGGGCCGAACACTGAAGCTTTCTTT; cdr3_aa: CASRVGPNTEAFF
j_call: TRBJ1-5; d_call: .; clone_size: many; v_call: TRBV18; cdr3_nt: TGTGCCAGCTCACCAACCGGTGAACAGCCCCAGCATTTT; cdr3_aa: CASSPTGEQPQHF
j_call: TRBJ1-5; d_call: TRBD1; clone_size: many; v_call: TRBV7-8; cdr3_nt: TGTGCCAGCAGCTTAGCCTACAGGGGAAGCAATCAGCCCCAGCATTTT; cdr3_aa: CASSLAYRGSNQPQHF
j_call: TRBJ2-1; d_call: TRBD1; clone_size: many; v_call: TRBV20-1; cdr3_nt: TGCAGTGCTAGAGATTGGGACAGGTCCTACAATGAGCAGTTCTTC; cdr3_aa: CSARDWDRSYNEQFF
j_call: TRBJ2-3; d_call: .; clone_size: many; v_call: TRBV7-2; cdr3_nt: TGTGCCAGCAGCTTAGGCGGTATCCCAGATACGCAGTATTTT; cdr3_aa: CASSLGGIPDTQYF
j_call: TRBJ2-1; d_call: TRBD2; clone_size: many; v_call: TRBV7-2; cdr3_nt: TGTGCCAGCAGTTCTGGGACTAGGGGGAGCTCCTACAATGAGCAGTTCTTC; cdr3_aa: CASSSGTRGSSYNEQFF
j_call: TRBJ1-1; d_call: .; clone_size: .; v_call: TRBV6-5; cdr3_nt: TGTGCCAGCAGACTCGGACAGAGGGGGACTGAAGCTTTCTTT; cdr3_aa: CASRLGQRGTEAFF
j_call: TRBJ1-2; d_call: .; clone_size: many; v_call: TRBV20-1; cdr3_nt: TGCAGTGCCGGACCGGGACAAGACTATGGCTACACCTTC; cdr3_aa: CSAGPGQDYGYTF
j_call: TRBJ2-7; d_call: TRBD2; clone_size: many; v_call: TRBV6-5; cdr3_nt: TGTGCCAGCAGTTACCGGACTAGCGGGAGGAGGGCCTACGAGCAGTACTTC; cdr3_aa: CASSYRTSGRRAYEQYF
j_call: TRBJ1-2; d_call: TRBD1; clone_size: .; v_call: TRBV18; cdr3_nt: TGTGCCAGCTCACCGGGACAGGGTGCTGGCTACACCTTC; cdr3_aa: CASSPGQGAGYTF